A selection of T cell receptor beta chains follows, all from one sample in a study of blood T cell repertoires in COVID-19. Some clones are missing from TCRdb's copy, which holds only in-frame ones; the method was immunoSEQ multiplex PCR. This sample has around 33,000 clones, with around 73% found just once. Sequencing input: peripheral blood. Source of these receptors: a man older than 75 with acute or convalescent COVID-19. CDR3s include the opening cysteine and the closing phenylalanine or tryptophan. Fields, in order: V gene, D gene, clone size, J gene, CDR3 DNA, CDR3 protein. D genes are given only for firm matches. A clone size is listed for some rows: how often the clone was seen (once, few, many), or a class if it is expanded.

TRBV5-8	TRBD2	NA	TRBJ2-7	TGTGCCAGCAGCACCGGACTAGCGGGGGTGGCGTACTTC	CASSTGLAGVAYF
TRBV13	TRBD1	once	TRBJ2-6	TGTGCCAGCAGCCAACGGACAGGTGGCTCTGGGGCCAACGTCCTGACTTTC	CASSQRTGGSGANVLTF
TRBV18	NA	NA	TRBJ1-2	TGTGCCAGCTCACCGAATCGATCCAGGGCCATTACTGGACCCTATGGCTACACCTTC	CASSPNRSRAITGPYGYTF
TRBV10-3	NA	NA	TRBJ1-2	TGTGCCATCAGTGCTGACAGGAACGGCTACACCTTC	CAISADRNGYTF
TRBV6-5	TRBD1	NA	TRBJ2-5	TGTGCCAGCAGTTACTCCAGGGGGCGCCCAGAGACCCAGTACTTC	CASSYSRGRPETQYF
TRBV20-1	NA	NA	TRBJ2-3	TGCAGTGTTAGAGGCGCAGATACGCAGTATTTT	CSVRGADTQYF
TRBV19	TRBD1	NA	TRBJ2-1	TGTGCCAGTAGTTCCGGGACAGGGCGATACAATGAGCAGTTCTTC	CASSSGTGRYNEQFF
TRBV18	NA	NA	TRBJ2-1	TGTGCCAGCTCATCGACAGCTAGCAATGAGCAGTTCTTC	CASSSTASNEQFF
TRBV18	NA	NA	TRBJ2-3	TGTGCCAGCTCACCAGGAGAGGGTACGCAGTATTTT	CASSPGEGTQYF
TRBV5-6	NA	NA	TRBJ1-5	TGTGCCAGCAGCCGGACAGCTAGCAATCAGCCCCAGCATTTT	CASSRTASNQPQHF
TRBV29-1	NA	NA	TRBJ2-1	TGCAGCGTTGAAGGACTAGGAGGGTTCTTC	CSVEGLGGFF
TRBV29-1	NA	NA	TRBJ2-5	TGCAGCGTTATTGGGCTAAACGGAGAGACCCAGTACTTC	CSVIGLNGETQYF